This TCR beta chain originates from a study of T cell changes during pregnancy in multiple sclerosis. Sequencing used immunoSEQ multiplex PCR; TCRdb keeps in-frame clones, though not all of them. Here the sample spans under 130,000 clones, around 94% being singletons. CDR1 and CDR2 (germline): SEHNR, FQNEAQ (reference sequence). The CDR3 totals 11 residues. The V end lost 4 bases, the J end lost 6 bases, and 7 bases lay between the germline ends. The source was peripheral blood, collected after pregnancy. This chain joins TRBV7-9 and TRBJ2-7; D ambiguous. The TCR sequence derives from a female donor with multiple sclerosis, enrolled in a pregnancy study. As DNA, the CDR3 is TGTGCCAGCAGCTCCCCCGGCGAGCAGTACTTC. It codes for CASSSPGEQYF. The complete variable domain, with remaining parts taken from reference TRBV7-9 and TRBJ2-7, reads DTGVSQNPRHKITKRGQNVTFRCDPISEHNRLYWYRQTLGQGPEFLTYFQNEAQLEKSRLLSDRFSAERPKGSFSTLEIQRTEQGDSAMYLCASSSPGEQYFGPGTRLTVT.